The table lists the clone carrying this T cell receptor (beta chain) with a few counts. The junction and the germline gene differ at one end; a read error may be behind it. From the RT-PCR reads, TCRdb called clonotypes with MiXCR, one entry per CDR3 protein. The sample has about 680,000 distinct CDR3 sequences; 13% to 15% are singletons. Looked up from germline, CDR1 is DFQATT and CDR2 is SNEGSKA (reference sequence). The CDR3 runs to 15 residues. The sample taken for sequencing was memory CD4+ T cells from blood. The receptor's source is a female donor in good health, serving as a healthy control. The chain joins TRBV20-1 to TRBJ2-7; possible D gene TRBD1, 6 bases. The CDR3 DNA reads TGCAGTGCTGGAGATCAGGGGAGAGACTCCTACGAGCAGTACTTC. Protein product: CSAGDQGRDSYEQYF.